Listed here are 18 T cell receptor beta chains from one sample, sequenced in a study of cytomegalovirus exposure and HLA in healthy donors. TCRdb's table, derived via immunoSEQ multiplex PCR, lists solely in-frame clones and lacks some. The sample lists about 170,000 clones; roughly 89% were seen once. The sequenced material came from PBMCs. Source of these receptors: a man between 18 and 35 years old in good health and CMV-seropositive.

The chain links TRBV28 to TRBJ1-2; weak D call: TRBD1 (5 bases). Germline V gene sequence: CDR1 MDHEN, CDR2 SYDVKM. The V gene lost 0 bases and the J gene lost 5 bases, with 13 bases spanning the gap. The CDR3 length is 15 residues. CDR3 loop: CASSLWEGLRYGYTF. The CDR3 DNA reads as TGTGCCAGCAGTTTATGGGAGGGGCTCCGGTATGGCTACACCTTC.

This clone was found a few times. The chain uses TRBV19 and TRBJ1-5, with a tentative D call TRBD1 (5 bases). The CDR3 spans 15 residues. Germline-derived CDR1 and CDR2 are LNHDA and SQIVND (reference sequence). Trimming cost V 1 base and J 5 bases, with 12 bases left between them. This chain's CDR3 is CASSIGTRVYQPQHF. CDR3 DNA sequence: TGTGCCAGTAGTATAGGGACCAGGGTTTATCAGCCCCAGCATTTT.

CDR3 sequence: CARNRGFLVDTQYF. The CDR3 nucleotides read TGTGCCAGGAACAGGGGGTTCCTTGTGGATACGCAGTATTTT. The chain combines TRBV25-1 with TRBJ2-3, with TRBD1 matching over 8 bases. With V trimmed by 9 bases and J by 6 bases, 11 bases remained unmatched. Germline V gene lookup returns CDR1 MGHDK and CDR2 SYGVNS. The CDR3 totals 14 residues.

This sequence joins TRBV6-6 and TRBJ2-6; tentative D call: TRBD1 (6 bases). The CDR3 runs 15 residues. V was trimmed by 7 bases and J by 4 bases, leaving 14 bases between them. Germline V lookup: CDR1 MNHNY, CDR2 SVGAGI (reference sequence). CDR3 protein: CASTLGATGANVLTF. The CDR3 DNA reads TGTGCCAGCACCCTGGGGGCGACCGGGGCCAACGTCCTGACTTTC.

The chain couples TRBV28 to TRBJ2-7; 7 nucleotides match TRBD2. This CDR3 has 18 residues. Trimming took 8 bases from V and 4 from J; bases not matched to a gene: 23. Germline-derived CDR1 and CDR2 are MDHEN and SYDVKM. CDR3 in DNA: TGTGCCAGCGTGCCCCTCCTCCTGCGGGAGCGGAGTAGGTACGAGCAGTACTTC. It is translated as CASVPLLLRERSRYEQYF.

V and J are TRBV5-1 and TRBJ2-1; 9 bases map to TRBD1. Germline V gene data show CDR1 as SGHRS and CDR2 as YFSETQ. The CDR3 covers 16 residues. The J segment lost 3 bases and the V segment lost 2 bases, leaving 6 bases of the junction unmatched. CDR3 sequence (DNA): TGCGCCAGCAGCTTAGGACAGGGGACTTTCTACAATGAGCAGTTCTTC. It is translated as CASSLGQGTFYNEQFF.

The chain recombines TRBV5-4 with TRBJ2-2; D unclear. The CDR3 is 14 residues long. Germline-derived CDR1 and CDR2 are SGHNT and YYREEE (reference sequence). Deletions cut 0 bases from V and 8 bases from J, with 11 bases between. CDR3 sequence: CASSLGMTGGELFF. The CDR3 nucleotides read TGTGCCAGCAGCTTGGGGATGACTGGTGGGGAGCTGTTTTTT.

CDR3 region: CASSLGAGDSYEQYF. DNA of the CDR3: TGTGCCAGCAGCCTAGGGGCAGGGGACTCCTACGAGCAGTACTTC. The V call is TRBV27, the J call TRBJ2-7, with a possible D match to TRBD1 (6 bases). Deletions cut 6 bases from V and 0 bases from J, with 15 bases between. The germline gives CDR1 MNHEY, CDR2 SMNVEV (reference sequence). The CDR3 contains 15 residues.

The gene calls are TRBV15 and TRBJ1-1; D may be TRBD1 (5 bases). This CDR3 contains 17 residues. Germline CDR1 LNHNV, CDR2 YYDKDF (reference sequence). Trimming took 1 base from V and 3 from J, leaving 18 bases between them. CDR3 loop: CATSRGKNPGGDTEAFF. DNA of the CDR3: TGTGCCACCAGCAGAGGCAAAAACCCGGGGGGTGACACTGAAGCTTTCTTT. The entire variable domain, with the rest obtained from reference TRBV15 and TRBJ1-1, is as follows: DAMVIQNPRYQVTQFGKPVTLSCSQTLNHNVMYWYQQKSSQAPKLLFHYYDKDFNNEADTPDNFQSRRPNTSFCFLDIRSPGLGDTAMYLCATSRGKNPGGDTEAFFGQGTRLTVV.

The CDR3 region has the DNA TGTGCCAGTAGTATGCAGGGGCATTCGTACGAGCAGTACTTC. Residues: CASSMQGHSYEQYF. The chain joins TRBV19 to TRBJ2-7; TRBD1 is a possible D gene (6 bases). V lost 3 bases and J lost 4, with 13 bases in between. Germline lookup yields CDR1 LNHDA and CDR2 SQIVND (reference sequence). The CDR3 has 14 amino acids.

The chain joins TRBV5-4 to TRBJ2-1, with 13 bases lining up with TRBD2. With V trimmed by 2 bases and J by 6 bases, 5 bases remained unmatched. CDR3 size: 16 residues. Per germline, CDR1 SGHNT and CDR2 YYREEE (reference sequence). The CDR3 nucleotides are TGTGCCAGCAGCTTAACTAGCGGGAGGGCAGGCAATGAGCAGTTCTTC. The encoded protein is CASSLTSGRAGNEQFF.

The J gene is TRBJ2-3, the V gene TRBV5-4; 8 bases line up with TRBD2. The CDR3 has 16 amino acids. CDR1 and CDR2 (germline): SGHNT, YYREEE (reference sequence). V shed 4 bases, J shed 2 bases, and the junction held 9 bases outside the gene matches. Here the CDR3 reads CASSPATSGLTDTQYF. The DNA for the CDR3 is TGTGCCAGCAGCCCCGCTACTAGCGGCCTCACAGATACGCAGTATTTT.

This chain links TRBV29-1 with TRBJ1-2; D gene uncertain. The CDR3 extends over 17 amino acids. Germline CDR1 is SQVTM and CDR2 is ANQGSEA. V was clipped by 2 bases and J by 3 bases, with 22 bases between them. CDR3: CSVELIGGREEDYGYTF. For the CDR3, the DNA is TGCAGCGTTGAATTGATCGGCGGTCGGGAAGAAGACTATGGCTACACCTTC. The variable domain in full, completed from reference TRBV29-1 and TRBJ1-2, reads SAVISQKPSRDICQRGTSLTIQCQVDSQVTMMFWYRQQPGQSLTLIATANQGSEATYESGFVIDKFPISRPNLTFSTLTVSNMSPEDSSIYLCSVELIGGREEDYGYTFGSGTRLTVV.

The genes are TRBV6-1 and TRBJ2-7, with unresolved D. The CDR3 covers 10 residues. Looked up from germline, CDR1 is MNHNS and CDR2 is SASEGT. V was shortened by 7 bases and J by 5 bases, with 6 bases between the two germline ends. The CDR3 DNA follows: TGTGCCAGCATGAGTAACGAGCAGTACTTC. Translated, it gives CASMSNEQYF.

The chain couples TRBV5-1 to TRBJ1-4; weak D call: TRBD1 (6 bases). Deletions cut 7 bases from V and 0 bases from J, with 13 bases between. CDR1 and CDR2 from the germline V gene are SGHRS and YFSETQ. CDR3 length: 15 residues. The CDR3 nucleotides read TGCGCCAGCCGCCGACAGGAAACAACTAATGAAAAACTGTTTTTT. Protein: CASRRQETTNEKLFF.

The chain is built from TRBV7-9 and TRBJ2-7; 7 nucleotides align to TRBD2. This CDR3 contains 19 residues. CDR1 is SEHNR and CDR2 is FQNEAQ in the germline V gene (reference sequence). V shed 5 bases and J 3 bases; nucleotides not matched to a gene: 22. CDR3 in DNA: TGTGCCAGCAGCCCCCCCTCTCGGAGTTGGACGGGGAGGGACTACGAGCAGTACTTC. It encodes CASSPPSRSWTGRDYEQYF.

The rearrangement uses TRBV13 and TRBJ2-1; D uncertain. Trimming pared 5 bases from V and 2 bases from J, leaving 13 bases between. The CDR3 runs 15 residues. CDR1 and CDR2 from the germline V gene are PRHDT and FYEKMQ (reference sequence). The DNA of the CDR3 is TGTGCCAGCAGCCCCCGAGGTTCCACCTACAATGAGCAGTTCTTC. Protein: CASSPRGSTYNEQFF.

The V and J genes are TRBV6-1 and TRBJ1-1, with D possibly being TRBD1 (5 bases). Trimming cost V 1 base and J 8 bases, with 14 bases left between them. The CDR3 is 14 amino acids. The germline CDR1 and CDR2 sequences are MNHNS and SASEGT. The CDR3 bases are TGTGCCAGCAGTGAAGGTGGGGGGAGCACGGAAGCTTTCTTT. This translates into CASSEGGGSTEAFF.